What follows is one T cell receptor (beta chain) and its context. Its specificity is not known. From germline, CDR1 is MNHNS and CDR2 SASEGT. The CDR3 consists of 16 residues. Trimming removed 1 base from V and 2 bases from J; junction bases left unmatched: 6. Some clones are missing from TCRdb's copy, which holds only in-frame ones; the method was immunoSEQ multiplex PCR. In the table there are about 73,000 clones, just under 80% of which are singletons. The data are from a study of T cell repertoires and HLA-DP antigens. The receptor was isolated from a man in his sixties in good health and CMV-seronegative. V and J are TRBV6-1 and TRBJ2-3; TRBD1 agrees at 7 bases. Source material: CD4+ T cells from PBMCs. The CDR3 sequence: CASSEVAGGITDTQYF. The CDR3 DNA reads as TGTGCCAGCAGTGAAGTGGCAGGGGGTATCACAGATACGCAGTATTTT.